The sequence of this TCR beta chain was determined in a study of blood T cell repertoires in COVID-19. V trimming: 2 bases; J trimming: 2 bases; junction bases outside the gene matches: 2. CDR1 is SGHNT, CDR2 YYREEE, per germline (reference sequence). CDR3 length: 15 residues. Some clones are missing from TCRdb's copy, which holds only in-frame ones; the method was immunoSEQ multiplex PCR. Here the sample spans roughly 80,000 clones, around 81% being singletons. The rearrangement joins TRBV5-4 to TRBJ2-2, with TRBD2 matching over 8 bases. Sequenced: peripheral blood. This sequence was found in a human donor in a cohort sampled during active COVID-19. CDR3 nucleotide sequence: TGTGCCAGCAGCTTCGGGGGGGGAAACACCGGGGAGCTGTTTTTT. Its protein product is CASSFGGGNTGELFF.